This T cell receptor (beta chain) was documented in a study of cytomegalovirus exposure and HLA in healthy donors. The PCR made use of 60 Vbeta and 13 Jbeta primers. Produced via immunoSEQ multiplex PCR; TCRdb's table is partial and in-frame only. This sample yields around 130,000 clones, of which 74% are seen a single time; approximately 5% belongs to the top ten. Trimming took off 3 bases at V and 2 bases at J, with 15 bases between the two ends. This CDR3 is 16 amino acids long. Per the germline V gene, CDR1 is MNHEY and CDR2 is SMNVEV (reference sequence). This clone was counted only a few times. The gene calls are TRBV27 and TRBJ2-3, with D maybe TRBD1 (6 bases). The sample was PBMCs. The source of this sequence is a woman aged 50 to 60 in good health and CMV-seropositive. In DNA, the CDR3 is TGTGCCAGCAGTTTCTCGCAGGGGCCGGCCACAGATACGCAGTATTTT. Translating gives CASSFSQGPATDTQYF.